This T cell receptor beta chain derives from a study of hypomethylating agent response in myelodysplastic syndrome. Study as a whole: Mean age was around 70 +/- 6 years; diploid cytogenetics predominated. Patients with neither complete response nor hematologic improvement were classed non-responders.

Germline CDR1 SGHTA, CDR2 FQGNSA. This CDR3 contains 17 residues. The trim removed 4 bases at V and 3 bases at J, leaving 9 bases unmatched. Sequencing was performed with immunoSEQ multiplex PCR; in TCRdb, only in-frame clones are kept and a portion is missing. The sample has 2,500 to 3,500 clones, around 79% seen once; the top ten hold 10% to 15%. The receptor comes from a human donor with myelodysplastic syndrome. Source: bone marrow, taken before or after starting hypomethylating agent treatment for myelodysplastic syndrome (not recorded which). The chain couples TRBV7-2 to TRBJ2-3; 11 bases line up with TRBD1. The CDR3 bases are TGTGCCAGCAGCTCCGGGACAGGGGGGTCCTGGACAGATACGCAGTATTTT. Its translation: CASSSGTGGSWTDTQYF.